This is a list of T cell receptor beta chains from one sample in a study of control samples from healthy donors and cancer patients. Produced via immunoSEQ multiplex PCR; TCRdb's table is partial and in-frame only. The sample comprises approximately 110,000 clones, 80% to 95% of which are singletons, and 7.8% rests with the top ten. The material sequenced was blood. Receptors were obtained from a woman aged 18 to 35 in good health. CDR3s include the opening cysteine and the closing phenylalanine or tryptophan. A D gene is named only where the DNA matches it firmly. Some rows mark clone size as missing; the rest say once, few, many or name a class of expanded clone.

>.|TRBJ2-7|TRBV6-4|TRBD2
TGTGCCAGCAGTGTCGAGCCGGGACTAGCGGTCTACGAGCAGTACTTC
CASSVEPGLAVYEQYF
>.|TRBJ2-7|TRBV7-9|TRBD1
TGTGCCAGCAGCCCGGACAGGACCGAGCAGTACTTC
CASSPDRTEQYF
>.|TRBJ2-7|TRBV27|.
TGTGCCAGCGGACAGACTTACTACGAGCAGTACTTC
CASGQTYYEQYF
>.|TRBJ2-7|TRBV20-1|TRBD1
TGCCCGACAGGGCCTGAGCAGTACTTC
CPTGPEQYF
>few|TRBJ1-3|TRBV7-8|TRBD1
TGTGCCACCTCCACAGGGGTATATGGAAACACCATATATTTT
CATSTGVYGNTIYF
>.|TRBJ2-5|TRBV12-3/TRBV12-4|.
TGTGCCAGCAGTTTAGGCGCCATAGAGACCCAGTACTTC
CASSLGAIETQYF
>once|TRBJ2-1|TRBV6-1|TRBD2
TGTGCCAGCAGTGAACAAGCCACTAGCGGGAGTTCCTACAATGAGCAGTTCTTC
CASSEQATSGSSYNEQFF
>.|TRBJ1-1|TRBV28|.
TGTGCCAGCGACAAGGAAAACACTGAAGCTTTCTTT
CASDKENTEAFF
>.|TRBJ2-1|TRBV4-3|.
TGCGCCAGCAGCCCCCTAGCCGGGGGCTACAATGAGCAGTTCTTC
CASSPLAGGYNEQFF
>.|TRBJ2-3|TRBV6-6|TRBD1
TGTGCCAGCAGCCAGACAGGGGGCGCAACAGATACGCAGTATTTT
CASSQTGGATDTQYF
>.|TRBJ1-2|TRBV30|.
TGTGCCTGCTGGGCCGTGCAATTCTATGGCTACACCTTC
CACWAVQFYGYTF
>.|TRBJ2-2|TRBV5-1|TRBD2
TGCGCCAGCAGCCCCGGGACTAGCGGGGGCCTAAGGTCTGGGGAGCTGTTTTTT
CASSPGTSGGLRSGELFF
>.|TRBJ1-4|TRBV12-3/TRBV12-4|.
TGTGCCAGCAGTTTAGTCGCTGAAAAACTGTTTTTT
CASSLVAEKLFF
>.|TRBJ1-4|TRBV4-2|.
TGTGCCAGCAGCCGCGATTTTAATGAAAAACTGTTTTTT
CASSRDFNEKLFF
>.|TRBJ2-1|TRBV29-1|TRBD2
TGCAGCGTCACTAGCGGGAGTTTCTCGAGCTCCTACAATGAGCAGTTCTTC
CSVTSGSFSSSYNEQFF
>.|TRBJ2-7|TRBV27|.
TGTGCCAGCAGTTTGGGACTGACAGGTGAACTTAGCTCCTACGAGCAGTACTTC
CASSLGLTGELSSYEQYF
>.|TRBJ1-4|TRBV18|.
TGTGCCAGCTCACTCGGACAGAATAATGAAAAACTGTTTTTT
CASSLGQNNEKLFF
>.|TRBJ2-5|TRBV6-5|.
TGTGCCAGCAGTTACTCGGGCGTACAAGAGACCCAGTACTTC
CASSYSGVQETQYF
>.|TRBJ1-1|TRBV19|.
TGTGCCAGTAGTATTGTTGTGGGGAATGAAGCTTTCTTT
CASSIVVGNEAFF
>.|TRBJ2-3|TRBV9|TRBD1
TGTGCCAGCAGCGTAAGGGGGCTAATAGGCACAGATACGCAGTATTTT
CASSVRGLIGTDTQYF
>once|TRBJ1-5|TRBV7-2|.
TGTGCCAGCAGCCCCGAGGGGGGCCGGAATCAGCCCCAGCATTTT
CASSPEGGRNQPQHF
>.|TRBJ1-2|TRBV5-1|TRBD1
TGCGCCAGCAGCTTGGGGACAGGGAATGGCTACACCTTC
CASSLGTGNGYTF
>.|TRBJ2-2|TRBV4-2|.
TGTGCCAGCAGCCAAGACCCACTAAATCAGCTTGGCACCGGGGAGCTGTTTTTT
CASSQDPLNQLGTGELFF
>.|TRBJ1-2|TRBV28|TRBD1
TGTGCCAGCAGTTTCATCCTCCCTCGACAGGGAGGGCTATTTGGGGATGGCTACACCTTC
CASSFILPRQGGLFGDGYTF
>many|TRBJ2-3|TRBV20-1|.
TGCAGTGCTAGTAATGAGGCAGATACGCAGTATTTT
CSASNEADTQYF
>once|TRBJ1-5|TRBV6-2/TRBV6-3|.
TGTGCCAGCAGCTCCCCGGTCGGAGGAGGTCGGTATAGCAATCAGCCCCAGCATTTT
CASSSPVGGGRYSNQPQHF
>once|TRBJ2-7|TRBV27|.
TGTGCCAGCAGCTTAAGGACAGAATCCTACGAGCAGTACTTC
CASSLRTESYEQYF
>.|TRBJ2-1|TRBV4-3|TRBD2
TGCGCCAGCAGCCAACTGTCCGGGACTAGCGACAGCTCCTACAATGAGCAGTTCTTC
CASSQLSGTSDSSYNEQFF
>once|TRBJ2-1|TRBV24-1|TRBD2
TGTGCCACCAGTGACCACATAGCGGGAGCATCCTACAATGAGCAGTTCTTC
CATSDHIAGASYNEQFF
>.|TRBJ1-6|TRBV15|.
TGTGCCACCAGCAGAACAACGGGTAATAATTCACCCCTCCACTTT
CATSRTTGNNSPLHF
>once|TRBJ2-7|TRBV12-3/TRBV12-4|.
TGTGCCAGCAGTGGGGCTTTGGGGATAAAGTACTTC
CASSGALGIKYF
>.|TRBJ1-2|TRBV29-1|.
TGCAGCGTTGAGAACAAAATGAGCTATGGCTACACCTTC
CSVENKMSYGYTF
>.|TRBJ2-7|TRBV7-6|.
TGTGCCAGCAGCTTAGTGGAGGGAGCAGTGGGCATGTACTACGAGCAGTACTTC
CASSLVEGAVGMYYEQYF
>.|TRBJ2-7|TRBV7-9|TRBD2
TGTGCCAGTACTAGCGGGAGAAGGTACGAGCAGTACTTC
CASTSGRRYEQYF